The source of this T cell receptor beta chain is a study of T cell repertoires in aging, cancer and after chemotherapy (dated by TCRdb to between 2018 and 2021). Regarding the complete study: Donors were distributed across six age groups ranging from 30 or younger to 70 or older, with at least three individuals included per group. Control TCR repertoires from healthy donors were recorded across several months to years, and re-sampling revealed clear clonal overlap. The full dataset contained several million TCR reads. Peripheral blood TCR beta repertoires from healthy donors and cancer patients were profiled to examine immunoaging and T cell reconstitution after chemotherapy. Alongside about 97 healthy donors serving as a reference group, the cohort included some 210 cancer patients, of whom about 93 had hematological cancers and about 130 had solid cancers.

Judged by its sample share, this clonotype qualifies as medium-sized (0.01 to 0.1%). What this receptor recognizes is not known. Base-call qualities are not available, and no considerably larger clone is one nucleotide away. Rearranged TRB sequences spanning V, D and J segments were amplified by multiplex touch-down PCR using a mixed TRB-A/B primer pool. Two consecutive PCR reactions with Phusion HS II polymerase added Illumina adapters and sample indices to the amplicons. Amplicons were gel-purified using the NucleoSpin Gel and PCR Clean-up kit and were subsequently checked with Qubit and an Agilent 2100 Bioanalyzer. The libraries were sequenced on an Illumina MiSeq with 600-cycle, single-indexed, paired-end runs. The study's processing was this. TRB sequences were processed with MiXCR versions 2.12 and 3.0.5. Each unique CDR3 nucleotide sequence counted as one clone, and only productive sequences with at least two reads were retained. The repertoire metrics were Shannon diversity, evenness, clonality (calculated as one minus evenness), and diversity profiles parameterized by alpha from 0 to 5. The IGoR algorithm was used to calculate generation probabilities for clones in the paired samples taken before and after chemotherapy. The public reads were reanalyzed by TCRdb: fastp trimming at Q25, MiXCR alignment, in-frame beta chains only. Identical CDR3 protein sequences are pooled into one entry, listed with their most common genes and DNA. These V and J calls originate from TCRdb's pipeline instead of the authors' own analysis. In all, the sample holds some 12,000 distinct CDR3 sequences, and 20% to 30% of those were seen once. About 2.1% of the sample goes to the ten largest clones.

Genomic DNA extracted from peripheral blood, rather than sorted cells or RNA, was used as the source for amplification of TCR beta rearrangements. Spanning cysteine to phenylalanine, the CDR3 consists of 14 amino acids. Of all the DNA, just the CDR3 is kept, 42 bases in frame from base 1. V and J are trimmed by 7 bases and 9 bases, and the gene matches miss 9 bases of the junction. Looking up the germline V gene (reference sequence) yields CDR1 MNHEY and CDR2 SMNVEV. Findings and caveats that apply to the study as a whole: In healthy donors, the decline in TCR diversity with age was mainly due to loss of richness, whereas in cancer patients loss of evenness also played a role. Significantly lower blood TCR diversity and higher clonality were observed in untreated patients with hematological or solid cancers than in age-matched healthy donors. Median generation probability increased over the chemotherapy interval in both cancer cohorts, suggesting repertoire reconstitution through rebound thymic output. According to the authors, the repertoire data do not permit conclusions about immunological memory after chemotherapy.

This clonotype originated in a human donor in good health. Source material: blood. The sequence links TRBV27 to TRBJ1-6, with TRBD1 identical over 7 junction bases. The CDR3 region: CASTATGTSSPLHF. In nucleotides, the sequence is TGTGCCAGCACGGCGACAGGGACAAGTTCACCCCTCCACTTT.